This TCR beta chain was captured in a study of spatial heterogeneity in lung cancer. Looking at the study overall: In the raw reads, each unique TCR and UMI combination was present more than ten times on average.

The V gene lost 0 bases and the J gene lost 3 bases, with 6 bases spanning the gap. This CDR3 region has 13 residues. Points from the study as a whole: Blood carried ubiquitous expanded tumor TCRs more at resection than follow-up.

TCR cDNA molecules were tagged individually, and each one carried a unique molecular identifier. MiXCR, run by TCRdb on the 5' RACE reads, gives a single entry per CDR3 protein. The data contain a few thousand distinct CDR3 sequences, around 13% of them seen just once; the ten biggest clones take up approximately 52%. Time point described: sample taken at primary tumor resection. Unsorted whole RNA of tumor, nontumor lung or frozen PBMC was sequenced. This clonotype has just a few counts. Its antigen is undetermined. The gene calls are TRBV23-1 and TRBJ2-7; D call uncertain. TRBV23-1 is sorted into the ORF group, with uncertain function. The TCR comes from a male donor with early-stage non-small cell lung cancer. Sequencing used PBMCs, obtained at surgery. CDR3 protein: CASSQSGLYEQYF. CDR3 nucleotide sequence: TGCGCCAGCAGTCAATCGGGCCTCTACGAGCAGTACTTC.